The clone carrying this T cell receptor (beta chain) was seen more than once but under ten times. Germline assignment: CDR1 SGHTA and CDR2 FQGNSA. CDR3 size: 15 residues. Trimming took 5 bases from V and 5 from J, leaving 17 bases between them. This sample was taken from a study of glioma-infiltrating T cells. Using RNA template, CDR3s of TCR alpha and beta were amplified with iRepertoire arm-PCR. TCRdb ran MiXCR on the multiplex PCR reads and lists one entry per CDR3 protein. The table records about 140,000 distinct CDR3 sequences, about two fifths of them present only once. This TCR came from a human donor with low-grade glioma or glioblastoma, undergoing nonglioma brain surgery, or in good health (not recorded which). The chain is built from TRBV7-2 and TRBJ2-3; D possibly corresponds to TRBD2 (6 bases). Material for sequencing was glioma tissue, nonneoplastic brain tissue, or PBMCs (not recorded which). DNA of the CDR3: TGTGCCAGCAGCATTCTAGCGAGAAGCGTAGATACGCAGTATTTT. This codes for CASSILARSVDTQYF.